The T cell receptor beta chain under discussion was sequenced for a study of blood T cell repertoires in COVID-19. About the research overall: The study drew acute and convalescent COVID-19 samples from the United States, Italy and Spain.

This clone was seen a handful of times. Cohorts were assigned according to the clinical history that participants reported. The table came from immunoSEQ multiplex PCR; TCRdb's copy has only in-frame clones and leaves some out. Seen here are 150,000 to 200,000 clones, roughly 87% observed once, and the top ten hold under 3%. Germline V gives CDR1 SGHTS, CDR2 YDEGEE. This CDR3 spans 15 amino acids. The V segment lost 0 bases and the J segment 4 bases; nucleotides outside the gene matches: 4. Sequenced: PBMCs or T cells enriched from blood (not recorded which). This chain links TRBV5-8 with TRBJ1-2, with 9 nucleotides matching TRBD1. The receptor was isolated from a woman aged 40 to 50 with acute COVID-19. This CDR3 is CASSLAGTGFYGYTF. The CDR3 nucleotides are TGTGCCAGCAGCTTGGCCGGGACAGGGTTCTATGGCTACACCTTC.